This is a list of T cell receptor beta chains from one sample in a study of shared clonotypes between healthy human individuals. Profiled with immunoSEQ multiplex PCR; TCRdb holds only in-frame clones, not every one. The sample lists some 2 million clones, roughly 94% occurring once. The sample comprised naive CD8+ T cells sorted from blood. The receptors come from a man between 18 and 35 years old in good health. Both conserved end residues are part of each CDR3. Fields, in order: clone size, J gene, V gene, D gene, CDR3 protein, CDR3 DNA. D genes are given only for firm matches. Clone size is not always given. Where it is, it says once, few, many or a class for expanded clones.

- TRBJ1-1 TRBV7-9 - CASSLVREAFF TGTGCCAGCAGCTTAGTCCGGGAAGCTTTCTTT
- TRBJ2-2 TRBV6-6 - CASSFLRAETGELFF TGTGCCAGCAGTTTCCTCAGGGCAGAGACCGGGGAGCTGTTTTTT
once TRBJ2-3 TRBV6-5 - CASSYSGQPTQYF TGTGCCAGCAGTTACTCAGGCCAGCCCACGCAGTATTTT
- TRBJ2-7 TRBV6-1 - CASSEVVSAAEYF TGTGCCAGCAGTGAAGTGGTCTCCGCAGCAGAGTACTTC
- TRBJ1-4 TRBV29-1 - CSALQGTNEKLFF TGCAGCGCTCTACAGGGTACTAATGAAAAACTGTTTTTT
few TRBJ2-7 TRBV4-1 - CASSQGGSDYEQYF TGCGCCAGCAGCCAGGGAGGATCCGACTACGAGCAGTACTTC
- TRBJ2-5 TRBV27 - CASAGAGEETQYF TGTGCCAGCGCCGGGGCTGGGGAAGAGACCCAGTACTTC
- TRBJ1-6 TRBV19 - CASSIADSYNSPLHF TGTGCCAGTAGTATTGCGGACTCCTATAATTCACCCCTCCACTTT
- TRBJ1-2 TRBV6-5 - CASSYGEGLYGYTF TGTGCCAGCAGTTACGGGGAGGGTCTCTATGGCTACACCTTC
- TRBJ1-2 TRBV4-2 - CASSPPSTEYGYTF TGTGCCAGCAGCCCACCGTCCACGGAGTATGGCTACACCTTC
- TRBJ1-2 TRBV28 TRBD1 CASSSGTGGRYGYTF TGTGCCAGCAGTTCGGGGACAGGGGGCCGCTATGGCTACACCTTC
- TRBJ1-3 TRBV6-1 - CASSAGPSASGNTIYF TGTGCCAGCAGTGCCGGGCCTTCCGCCTCAGGAAACACCATATATTTT
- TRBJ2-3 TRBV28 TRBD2 CASIAGLARVFDSDTQYF TGTGCCAGCATCGCCGGACTAGCTCGGGTGTTTGATTCAGATACGCAGTATTTT
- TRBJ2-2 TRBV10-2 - CASTLNTGELFF TGCGCCAGCACCTTGAACACCGGGGAGCTGTTTTTT
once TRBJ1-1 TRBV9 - CASSLGAGATEAFF TGTGCCAGCAGTTTGGGGGCAGGGGCCACTGAAGCTTTCTTT
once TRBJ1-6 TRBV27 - CATTTGPNSPLHF TGTGCCACCACTACAGGTCCCAATTCACCCCTCCACTTT
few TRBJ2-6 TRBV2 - CASSWTAANVLTF TGTGCCAGCAGTTGGACGGCGGCCAACGTCCTGACTTTC
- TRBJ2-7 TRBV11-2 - CASSLEPGYEQYF TGTGCCAGCAGCTTAGAGCCGGGTTACGAGCAGTACTTC
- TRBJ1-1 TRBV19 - CASSIDLESDEAFF TGTGCCAGTAGTATAGATCTCGAGAGTGATGAAGCTTTCTTT
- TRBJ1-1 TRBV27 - CASSLRVTNTEAFF TGTGCCAGCAGTTTAAGAGTAACGAACACTGAAGCTTTCTTT
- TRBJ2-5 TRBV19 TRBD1 CASSIWTGEETQYF TGTGCCAGTAGTATTTGGACAGGGGAAGAGACCCAGTACTTC
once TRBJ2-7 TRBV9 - CASSVGPGIGSYEQYF TGTGCCAGCAGCGTAGGCCCCGGGATTGGCTCCTACGAGCAGTACTTC
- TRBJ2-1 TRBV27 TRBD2 CASSPSYVAGGDVDEQFF TGTGCCAGCAGTCCGTCTTACGTAGCGGGCGGAGACGTGGATGAGCAGTTCTTC
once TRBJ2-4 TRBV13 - CASSLVSGLRAQGTKAKNIQYF TGTGCCAGCAGCTTAGTGAGCGGCTTGAGAGCACAGGGAACGAAAGCCAAAAACATTCAGTACTTC
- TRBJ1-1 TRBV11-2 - CASSLQILFGQNTEAFF TGTGCCAGCAGCTTACAAATCCTCTTCGGGCAGAACACTGAAGCTTTCTTT
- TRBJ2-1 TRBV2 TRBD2 CASSEAVAGPSYNEQFF TGTGCCAGCAGTGAAGCAGTAGCGGGACCCTCTTACAATGAGCAGTTCTTC
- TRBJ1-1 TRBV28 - CASTWGGMNTEAFF TGTGCCAGCACGTGGGGGGGCATGAACACTGAAGCTTTCTTT
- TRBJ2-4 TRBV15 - CATSGTENIQYF TGTGCCACCAGCGGAACCGAAAACATTCAGTACTTC
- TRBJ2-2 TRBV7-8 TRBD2 CASSGPGLAGVETGELFF TGTGCCAGCAGCGGCCCGGGACTAGCGGGAGTTGAGACCGGGGAGCTGTTTTTT
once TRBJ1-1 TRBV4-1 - CASSQVGAGNTEAFF TGCGCCAGCAGCCAAGTCGGGGCAGGGAACACTGAAGCTTTCTTT
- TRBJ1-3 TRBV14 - CASSQLGVEGNTIYF TGTGCCAGCAGCCAGTTGGGGGTCGAAGGGAACACCATATATTTT
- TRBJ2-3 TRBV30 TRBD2 CAWSVTAGGRDTQYF TGTGCCTGGAGTGTAACGGCGGGGGGGAGAGATACGCAGTATTTT
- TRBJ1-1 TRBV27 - CASSLLGVRTEAFF TGTGCCAGCAGTTTATTGGGCGTACGCACTGAAGCTTTCTTT
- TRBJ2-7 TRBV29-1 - CSVRQAHSYEQYF TGCAGCGTCCGACAGGCCCACTCCTACGAGCAGTACTTC
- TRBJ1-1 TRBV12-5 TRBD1 CASGPRDRGTEAFF TGTGCTAGTGGTCCCAGGGACAGAGGCACTGAAGCTTTCTTT
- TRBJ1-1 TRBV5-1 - CASSLVANGGAEAFF TGCGCCAGCAGCTTGGTGGCAAATGGAGGAGCTGAAGCTTTCTTT